These 29 T cell receptor beta chains were all obtained from the same sample, sequenced in a study of regulatory T cells in long-lasting Graves disease. Time point noted: persistent/refractory GD, antithyroid drugs over 5 years with positive TRAb. Following extraction of RNA from PBMCs, that RNA was used to make the TCR library. HTBI primers from iRepertoire and Arm-PCR of CDR3 regions yielded the TCR beta libraries. A single record per CDR3 protein comes from TCRdb applying MiXCR to the multiplex PCR reads. This sample yields approximately 400,000 distinct CDR3 sequences, of which 23% are seen a single time; roughly 26% belongs to the top ten. The sample was peripheral blood mononuclear cells (PBMCs), taken when the disease was refractory, from a patient treated with antithyroid drugs. The source is a female donor with Graves disease.

There are many counts of this clonotype. The chain recombines TRBV6-1 with TRBJ2-4; TRBD1 matches at 9 bases. Germline CDR1 is MNHNS and CDR2 is SASEGT. Trimming cost V 6 bases and J 6 bases; bases outside gene matches: 6. CDR3 size: 14 residues. Written as DNA, the CDR3 is TGTGCCAGCAGAGGTACAGGGGGCGGAAACATTCAGTACTTC. It specifies CASRGTGGGNIQYF.

This clonotype was recorded many times. The chain uses TRBV2 and TRBJ2-4; possibly TRBD2 for D (5 bases). The CDR3 consists of 13 residues. Germline V CDR1 and CDR2: SNHLY, FYNNEI. V gave up 4 bases and J gave up 9 bases, with 13 bases separating them. The CDR3 here is CASSAFLEGIQYF. DNA of the CDR3: TGTGCCAGCAGTGCCTTCTTAGAGGGCATTCAGTACTTC.

This clonotype was observed a handful of times. This rearrangement joins TRBV10-3 to TRBJ1-1; D not certain. V lost 9 bases to trimming and J lost 1 base, with 12 bases between them. This CDR3 region has 13 residues. CDR1 ENHRY and CDR2 SYGVKD come from the germline V gene. CDR3 DNA sequence: TGTGCCATTGGACTGGGAACGAACACTGAAGCTTTCTTT. It yields the protein CAIGLGTNTEAFF.

The table lists this clonotype with a few counts. The V call is TRBV12-5, the J call TRBJ1-1; D gene unclear. Germline V gene data show CDR1 as LGHNT and CDR2 as FRNRAP. This CDR3 has 15 amino acids. V dropped 0 bases and J dropped 2 bases, with 10 bases sitting between them. Here the CDR3 DNA reads TGTGCTAGTGGTTTGGTAAAACTCCTAAACACTGAAGCTTTCTTT. It translates to CASGLVKLLNTEAFF. Complete variable domain (other parts from reference TRBV12-5 and TRBJ1-1): DARVTQTPRHKVTEMGQEVTMRCQPILGHNTVFWYRQTMMQGLELLAYFRNRAPLDDSGMPKDRFSAEMPDATLATLKIQPSEPRDSAVYFCASGLVKLLNTEAFFGQGTRLTVV.

This clonotype has at least ten counts. The rearrangement joins TRBV7-9 to TRBJ1-1; 7 bases line up with TRBD1. J was trimmed by 2 bases and V by 1 base; bases with no gene match: 4. This CDR3 comprises 15 residues. The germline gives CDR1 SEHNR, CDR2 FQNEAQ (reference sequence). The CDR3 nucleotides read TGTGCCAGCAGCTTAGGGACAGGAGGAAACACTGAAGCTTTCTTT. Translated, it gives CASSLGTGGNTEAFF. Filled out from reference TRBV7-9 and TRBJ1-1, the complete variable domain reads DTGVSQNPRHKITKRGQNVTFRCDPISEHNRLYWYRQTLGQGPEFLTYFQNEAQLEKSRLLSDRFSAERPKGSFSTLEIQRTEQGDSAMYLCASSLGTGGNTEAFFGQGTRLTVV.

This clonotype has just a few counts. In nucleotides, the CDR3 is TGCGCCAGCAGCTTCCAAAGTAACTACGAGCAGTACTTC. The encoded protein is CASSFQSNYEQYF. J is TRBJ2-7 and V is TRBV5-1; no firm D call. The CDR3 has 13 amino acids. Per germline, CDR1 SGHRS and CDR2 YFSETQ. V lost 2 bases to trimming and J lost 3 bases, with 9 bases between them.

This clonotype appeared many times. V usage is TRBV12-3 or TRBV12-4 and J usage is TRBJ1-4; D is uncertain. There are 14 residues in the CDR3. V was trimmed by 8 bases and J by 5 bases, leaving 15 bases between them. The chain's CDR3 is CASGPRNKNEKLFF. As DNA, the CDR3 is TGTGCCAGCGGACCGCGGAATAAGAATGAAAAACTGTTTTTT.

This clonotype was seen at least ten times. The chain has TRBV7-8 and TRBJ2-7; D unresolved. The CDR3 sequence is 12 residues long. The V gene lost 6 bases and the J gene lost 3 bases, with 9 bases spanning the gap. Looked up from germline, CDR1 is SGHVS and CDR2 is FQNEAQ. In nucleotides, the CDR3 is TGTGCCAGCAGTCATCAGGACTACGAGCAGTACTTC. Its protein product is CASSHQDYEQYF. Looking up the rest from reference TRBV7-8 and TRBJ2-7 gives the full variable domain: GAGVSQSPRYKVAKRGQDVALRCDPISGHVSLFWYQQALGQGPEFLTYFQNEAQLDKSGLPSDRFFAERPEGSVSTLKIQRTQQEDSAVYLCASSHQDYEQYFGPGTRLTVT.

This clonotype showed up many times. The V and J genes are TRBV2 and TRBJ2-5; 7 nucleotides agree with TRBD2. The germline V gene has CDR1 SNHLY and CDR2 FYNNEI. V trimming: 6 bases; J trimming: 3 bases; junction bases outside the gene matches: 10. The CDR3 contains 15 residues. As DNA, the CDR3 is TGTGCCAGCAGGCCCCGCAGGCTAGCGGAAGAGACCCAGTACTTC. Its translation is CASRPRRLAEETQYF.

This clonotype was seen a handful of times. CDR3 protein: CAWSSQGGQPQHF. The DNA of the CDR3 is TGTGCCTGGAGCTCGCAGGGGGGTCAGCCCCAGCATTTT. The genes are TRBV30 and TRBJ1-5; 7 bases map to TRBD1. Germline V gives CDR1 GTSNPN, CDR2 SVGIG (reference sequence). CDR3 length equals 13 residues. The ends lost 3 bases at V and 6 bases at J; junction bases unmatched: 5.

This chain connects TRBV7-8 to TRBJ1-1; D remains ambiguous. The CDR3 length is 14 residues. Germline values: CDR1 SGHVS, CDR2 FQNEAQ. The germline V and J ends were trimmed by 5 bases and 0 bases, with 10 bases remaining between them. CDR3 in DNA: TGTGCCAGCAGCCCCAACCCCTTGAACACTGAAGCTTTCTTT. Translated: CASSPNPLNTEAFF.

The genes are TRBV12-3 or TRBV12-4 and TRBJ2-2; D call uncertain. There are 12 residues in the CDR3. Deletions cut 3 bases from V and 7 bases from J, with 6 bases between. The CDR3 nucleotides read TGTGCCAGCAGTTTGCAGGACGGGGAGCTGTTTTTT. Residues: CASSLQDGELFF.

Many counts were recorded for this clonotype. The chain employs TRBV5-1 and TRBJ1-1; 8 nucleotides align to TRBD1. With V trimmed by 4 bases and J by 3 bases, 5 bases remained unmatched. Germline CDR1 SGHRS, CDR2 YFSETQ. CDR3 length equals 14 residues. Here the CDR3 DNA reads TGCGCCAGCAGCCTACCGACAGGGGACACTGAAGCTTTCTTT. Encoded protein: CASSLPTGDTEAFF.

This clonotype has a count of ten or more. V is TRBV20-1 and J is TRBJ2-2; no clear D gene. Germline V gene sequence: CDR1 DFQATT, CDR2 SNEGSKA (reference sequence). Trimming stripped 0 bases from V and 1 base from J, with 12 bases between. This CDR3 spans 16 amino acids. CDR3 residues: CSARDRPAVNTGELFF. Written as DNA, the CDR3 is TGCAGTGCTAGAGATCGTCCGGCTGTGAACACCGGGGAGCTGTTTTTT.

The chain carries TRBV20-1 and TRBJ1-6; perhaps TRBD1 as D (6 bases). Trimming left V 4 bases short and J 6 bases short, with 10 bases between. CDR3 length equals 13 residues. The germline V gene encodes CDR1 DFQATT and CDR2 SNEGSKA (reference sequence). The CDR3 here is CSAIRGFNSPLHF. CDR3 nucleotides: TGCAGTGCTATCAGGGGATTTAATTCACCCCTCCACTTT.

The V call is TRBV30, the J call TRBJ2-7; 7 bases agree with TRBD1. This CDR3 spans 13 amino acids. V was pared by 7 bases and J by 1 base, with 7 bases of the junction left unmatched. Germline CDR1 GTSNPN, CDR2 SVGIG (reference sequence). The CDR3 reads CASDRDQSYEQYF. CDR3 nucleotides: TGTGCCTCCGACAGGGACCAGTCCTACGAGCAGTACTTC.

Comments on this clonotype: The junction and the germline gene differ at one end; a read error may be behind it. The chain carries TRBV5-1 and TRBJ1-1; no reliable D call. The germline CDR1 and CDR2 sequences are SGHRS and YFSETQ. CDR3 length: 13 amino acids. The CDR3 loop is CASSLGRNTEASF. CDR3 DNA: TGCGCCAGCAGCTTGGGAAGAAACACTGAAGCTTCCTTT.

This clonotype came up a few times. The chain employs TRBV19 and TRBJ2-2; D gene unclear. Germline-derived CDR1 and CDR2 are LNHDA and SQIVND (reference sequence). This CDR3 is 14 amino acids long. The V and J ends lost 3 bases and 3 bases respectively, with 8 bases between them. The CDR3 DNA reads TGTGCCAGTAGTATGGGCTGGGACACCGGGGAGCTGTTTTTT. This sequence encodes CASSMGWDTGELFF.

The chain recombines TRBV14 with TRBJ1-2, with TRBD1 as a possible D gene (5 bases). The germline CDR1 and CDR2 sequences are SGHDN and FVKESK. The V end was cut by 4 bases, the J end by 3 bases, with 12 bases between. The CDR3 contains 14 residues. The CDR3, as DNA: TGTGCCAGCAGCCGGGACGTAATGGACTATGGCTACACCTTC. Its protein is CASSRDVMDYGYTF.

The chain combines TRBV4-1 with TRBJ1-4; maybe TRBD1 (6 bases). This CDR3 is built from 14 residues. With 1 base removed from V and 7 bases from J, the gap between germline ends came to 10 bases. Germline-derived CDR1 and CDR2 are MGHRA and YSYEKL. CDR3 loop: CASSQGTVAEKLFF. In DNA, the CDR3 is TGCGCCAGCAGCCAAGGGACAGTGGCTGAAAAACTGTTTTTT.

This clonotype was detected a few times. With a much larger clone just one base away, this may be a read error. This sequence joins TRBV25-1 and TRBJ2-7, with D unclear. The length of the CDR3 is 11 residues. Deletions cut 6 bases from V and 2 bases from J, with 5 bases between. Germline loops: CDR1 MGHDK, CDR2 SYGVNS. CDR3 region: CASSTTYEQYF. Here the CDR3 DNA reads TGTGCCAGCAGCACTACCTACGAGCAGTACTTC.

This clonotype was seen ten or more times. The chain has TRBV28 and TRBJ2-4; a weak D match, TRBD1 (5 bases). Deletions cut 0 bases from V and 4 bases from J, with 10 bases between. The germline gives CDR1 MDHEN, CDR2 SYDVKM. The CDR3 is made up of 15 amino acids. CDR3 amino acids: CASSLWGRAKNIQYF. The DNA for the CDR3 is TGTGCCAGCAGTTTATGGGGCAGGGCGAAAAACATTCAGTACTTC.

Only a few counts were recorded for this clonotype. The gene calls are TRBV13 and TRBJ1-1; D uncertain. The CDR3 has 14 residues. V was pared by 5 bases and J by 1 base, with 11 bases between. CDR1 PRHDT and CDR2 FYEKMQ come from the germline V gene (reference sequence). The CDR3 region is CASSPAERNTEAFF. The CDR3 coding sequence is TGTGCCAGCAGCCCCGCCGAGCGGAACACTGAAGCTTTCTTT.

V is TRBV19 and J is TRBJ1-1; 7 bases line up with TRBD1. CDR3 length: 12 residues. Germline-derived CDR1 and CDR2 are LNHDA and SQIVND (reference sequence). V lost 7 bases and J lost 12; bases outside the gene matches: 11. CDR3 residues: CASTLTGLRTFF. The CDR3 DNA follows: TGTGCCAGTACGTTGACAGGGCTGAGGACTTTCTTT. Complete variable domain (other parts from reference TRBV19 and TRBJ1-1): DGGITQSPKYLFRKEGQNVTLSCEQNLNHDAMYWYRQDPGQGLRLIYYSQIVNDFQKGDIAEGYSVSREKKESFPLTVTSAQKNPTAFYLCASTLTGLRTFFGQGTRLTVV.

In this sample, this clonotype turned up many times. The chain is built from TRBV20-1 and TRBJ2-5; D unresolved. The germline V gene has CDR1 DFQATT and CDR2 SNEGSKA (reference sequence). Trimming removed 2 bases at V and 2 bases at J, with 6 bases between. The CDR3 covers 12 residues. The CDR3 sequence is CSARPGQETQYF. The CDR3 coding sequence is TGCAGTGCTAGACCCGGACAAGAGACCCAGTACTTC.

The genes are TRBV7-2 and TRBJ2-7; 8 bases match TRBD2. Germline lookup yields CDR1 SGHTA and CDR2 FQGNSA. The ends lost 5 bases at V and 0 bases at J; junction bases unmatched: 6. The CDR3 extends over 15 amino acids. CDR3 in amino acids: CASSQIAGLSYEQYF. The CDR3 bases are TGTGCCAGCAGCCAGATAGCGGGACTCTCCTACGAGCAGTACTTC.

This clonotype was recorded at least ten times. The genes are TRBV28 and TRBJ2-7; D is ambiguous. CDR3 length: 16 amino acids. Trimming stripped 10 bases from V and 5 bases from J, with 27 bases between. Germline CDR1 and CDR2: MDHEN and SYDVKM. In nucleotides, the CDR3 is TGTGCCATCCTGGCCCTTTCTGCTCCGAGCGCGGACGAGCAGTACTTC. Amino acid sequence: CAILALSAPSADEQYF.

There are a few counts of this clonotype. J is TRBJ2-5 and V is TRBV7-2; a weak D match, TRBD1 (5 bases). Germline CDR1 reads SGHTA; CDR2 reads FQGNSA. The CDR3 loop spans 16 amino acids. Trimming left V 1 base short and J 1 base short, with 13 bases between. This chain's CDR3 is CASSLEGPVTQETQYF. The CDR3 nucleotides read TGTGCCAGCAGCTTAGAGGGGCCAGTGACCCAAGAGACCCAGTACTTC.

This clonotype was recorded a few times. The CDR3 sequence is CASSYLAGLWETQYF. In nucleotides, the CDR3 is TGTGCCAGCAGTTACCTAGCGGGACTATGGGAGACCCAGTACTTC. The gene calls are TRBV6-2 or TRBV6-3 and TRBJ2-5; 9 nucleotides line up with TRBD2. Germline V gives CDR1 MNHEY, CDR2 SVGEGT. The junction had 6 bases not matched to a gene; V was cut back by 2 bases and J by 5 bases. This CDR3 has 15 residues.